This T cell receptor (beta chain) comes out of a study of CD8 T cells in ankylosing spondylitis. Findings and caveats of the study: Earlier authors reported some of these motif variants in reactive arthritis synovial fluid and blood. Relatively rare in peripheral blood, disease-linked clones were also CD8+. There was reportedly significant enrichment of clones that were disease-linked in matched ankylosing spondylitis synovial fluid.

Libraries of TCR beta came from quantitative 5'-RACE with molecular barcodes. TCRdb reanalysed the 5' RACE reads using MiXCR and keeps one entry per CDR3 protein. The sample lists 200,000 to 300,000 distinct CDR3 sequences, more than 20% occurring once. The length of the CDR3 is 13 residues. V was cut by 7 bases and J by 0 bases, with 9 bases left in between. This clonotype was observed a few times. Antigen: not known. The receptor's source is a male donor with ankylosing spondylitis or in good health (not recorded which). The sequenced sample was blood, either unsorted or a sorted T cell fraction (not recorded which). The chain carries TRBV12-3 or TRBV12-4 and TRBJ1-2; D not certain. The CDR3 DNA reads as TGTGCCAGCACGGTACAGACTAACTATGGCTACACCTTC. Residues: CASTVQTNYGYTF.